The following is a T cell receptor (beta chain) sequence with its context. The table came from immunoSEQ multiplex PCR; TCRdb's copy has only in-frame clones and leaves some out. The table shows about 73,000 clones, with roughly 90% occurring only once. This sample is drawn from a study of T cell changes during pregnancy in multiple sclerosis. V trimming: 4 bases; J trimming: 3 bases; junction bases outside the gene matches: 4. Germline-derived CDR1 and CDR2 are SGHNT and YYREEE (reference sequence). This CDR3 has 15 amino acids. V and J are TRBV5-4 and TRBJ2-1, with 10 nucleotides matching TRBD2. The source of this sequence is a female donor in good health, enrolled as a control in a pregnancy study. The sequences come from peripheral blood, collected after pregnancy. The CDR3 DNA reads as TGTGCCAGCAGCCTAGCGGGAGTTGGCTACAATGAGCAGTTCTTC. This encodes CASSLAGVGYNEQFF.